The clone carrying this T cell receptor (beta chain) was observed many times. Its antigen is undetermined. Individual cDNA molecules were tagged with unique molecular identifiers, the study reported. A single record per CDR3 protein comes from TCRdb applying MiXCR to the 5' RACE reads. The data show 30,000 to 40,000 distinct CDR3 sequences, about 8.2% seen once. Germline V gene data show CDR1 as SEHNR and CDR2 as FQNEAQ (reference sequence). This CDR3 spans 15 amino acids. The V end lost 5 bases, the J end lost 8 bases, and 16 bases lay between the germline ends. These data originate in a study of early T cells in non-severe SARS-CoV-2 infection. Background on the study: Investigators sequenced bulk RNA drawn from unsorted whole blood, and chains remained unpaired.

Study-level points and caveats: The VDJdb matching leaned toward anti-spike CD8 responses and overlooked private and CD4 specificities.

The sequence was obtained from an adult who was a healthcare worker with PCR-confirmed SARS-CoV-2 infection or an uninfected control (not recorded which). Sample: whole blood. The J gene is TRBJ1-6, the V gene TRBV7-9, with unresolved D. The DNA for the CDR3 is TGTGCCAGCAGCCCCCGAGGGCATGAGCATTCACCCCTCCACTTT. Translated, it gives CASSPRGHEHSPLHF.